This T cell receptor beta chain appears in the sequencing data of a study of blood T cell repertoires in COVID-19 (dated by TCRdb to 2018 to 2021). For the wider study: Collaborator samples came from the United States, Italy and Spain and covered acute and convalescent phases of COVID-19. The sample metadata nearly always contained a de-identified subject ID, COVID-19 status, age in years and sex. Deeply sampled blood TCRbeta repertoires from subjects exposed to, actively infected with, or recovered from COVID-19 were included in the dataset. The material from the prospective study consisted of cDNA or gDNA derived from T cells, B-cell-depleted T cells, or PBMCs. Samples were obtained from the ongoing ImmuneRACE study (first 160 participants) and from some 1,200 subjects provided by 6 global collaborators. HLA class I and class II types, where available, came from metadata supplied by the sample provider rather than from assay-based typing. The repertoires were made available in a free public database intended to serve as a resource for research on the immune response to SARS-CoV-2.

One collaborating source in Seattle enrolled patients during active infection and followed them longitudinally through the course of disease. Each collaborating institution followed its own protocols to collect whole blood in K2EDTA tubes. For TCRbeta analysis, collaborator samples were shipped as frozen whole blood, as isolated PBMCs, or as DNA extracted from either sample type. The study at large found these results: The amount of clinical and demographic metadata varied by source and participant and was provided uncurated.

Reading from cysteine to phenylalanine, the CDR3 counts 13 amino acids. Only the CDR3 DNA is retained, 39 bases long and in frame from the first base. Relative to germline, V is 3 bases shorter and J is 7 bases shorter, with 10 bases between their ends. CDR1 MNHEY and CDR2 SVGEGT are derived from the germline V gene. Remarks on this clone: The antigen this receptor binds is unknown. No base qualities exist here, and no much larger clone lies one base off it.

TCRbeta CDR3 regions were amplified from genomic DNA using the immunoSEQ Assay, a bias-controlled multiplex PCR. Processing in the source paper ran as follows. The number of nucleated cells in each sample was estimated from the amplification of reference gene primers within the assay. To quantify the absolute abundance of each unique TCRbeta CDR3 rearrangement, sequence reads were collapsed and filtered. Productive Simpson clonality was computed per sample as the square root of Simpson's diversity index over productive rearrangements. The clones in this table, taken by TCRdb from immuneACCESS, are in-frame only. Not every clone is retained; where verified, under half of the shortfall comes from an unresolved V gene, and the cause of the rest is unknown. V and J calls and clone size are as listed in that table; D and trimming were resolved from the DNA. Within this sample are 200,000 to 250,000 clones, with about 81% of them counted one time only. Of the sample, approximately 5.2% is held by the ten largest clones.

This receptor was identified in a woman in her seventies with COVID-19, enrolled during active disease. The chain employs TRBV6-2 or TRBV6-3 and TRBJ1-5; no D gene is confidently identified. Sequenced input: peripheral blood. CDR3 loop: CASSYFPGQPQHF. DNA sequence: TGTGCCAGCAGTTATTTCCCAGGCCAGCCCCAGCATTTT.